The 14 T cell receptor beta chains reported below all come from one sample, sequenced in a study of T cell repertoires in ileal Crohn's disease (dated by TCRdb to about 2019). The library was obtained by the immunoSEQ multiplex PCR assay. In TCRdb, the immuneACCESS table is reduced to in-frame sequences with V and J assigned. These tables do not hold every clone; where another copy was compared, an unresolved V gene accounts for under half, and the others remain unexplained. In all, the sample holds about 8,000 clones, and approximately 96% of those were seen once. The top ten clones comprise roughly 0.2% of the sample. Sequenced input: ileal tissue. The receptors come from an adult with Crohn's disease.

The genes are TRBV7-2 and TRBJ1-5; D may be TRBD1 (5 bases). V lost 4 bases and J lost 4, with 11 bases in between. The germline CDR1 and CDR2 sequences are SGHTA and FQGNSA. There are 14 residues in the CDR3. CDR3 sequence: CASSYRDRNQPQHF. The CDR3, as DNA: TGTGCCAGCAGCTACCGAGACAGAAATCAGCCCCAGCATTTT.

The rearrangement links TRBV30 to TRBJ1-1; D gene uncertain. V was cut by 3 bases and J by 1 base, with 15 bases left in between. The CDR3 consists of 15 residues. The germline V gene has CDR1 GTSNPN and CDR2 SVGIG (reference sequence). CDR3 sequence (DNA): TGTGCCTGGAGCGCCTCGGTTCGGGGGAACACTGAAGCTTTCTTT. Protein product: CAWSASVRGNTEAFF.

The rearrangement uses TRBV7-2 and TRBJ1-5, with unresolved D. This CDR3 spans 15 amino acids. CDR1 is SGHTA and CDR2 is FQGNSA in the germline V gene. V lost 1 base and J lost 6, with 13 bases in between. The CDR3 protein is CASSLDFSFSQPQHF. CDR3 bases: TGTGCCAGCAGCTTAGACTTCTCCTTTTCTCAGCCCCAGCATTTT.

The chain carries TRBV5-6 and TRBJ2-2; tentative D call: TRBD1 (6 bases). The ends were cut back, 1 base at V and 5 bases at J, with 12 bases in the middle. The CDR3 spans 15 residues. Looked up from germline, CDR1 is SGHDT and CDR2 is YYEEEE. The CDR3 region has the DNA TGTGCCAGCAGCTTGACGACAGGAAATACCGGGGAGCTGTTTTTT. Translation gives CASSLTTGNTGELFF.

Here the CDR3 reads CASSARTVLTDTQYF. DNA for the CDR3: TGTGCCAGCAGTGCCCGGACAGTTCTCACAGATACGCAGTATTTT. This chain joins TRBV6-1 and TRBJ2-3; possible D gene TRBD1, 6 bases. Germline V gene sequence: CDR1 MNHNS, CDR2 SASEGT. This CDR3 contains 15 residues. V was shortened by 4 bases and J by 2 bases, with 13 bases between the two germline ends.

The chain links TRBV4-2 to TRBJ2-3; D remains unclear. The CDR3 totals 16 residues. V lost 1 base and J 2 bases, leaving 13 bases between the germline ends. The V gene's germline CDR1 is LGHNA and CDR2 YNFKEQ. The CDR3 spells CASSQVSARDTDTQYF. CDR3 coding DNA: TGTGCCAGCAGCCAAGTTAGTGCCCGCGACACAGATACGCAGTATTTT.

The chain has TRBV6-5 and TRBJ1-5; 8 bases align to TRBD1. Trimming at V came to 2 bases and at J to 9 bases, leaving 3 bases not matched to a gene. Germline loops: CDR1 MNHEY, CDR2 SVGAGI. This CDR3 has 13 residues. CDR3 residues: CASSYGQGTPQHF. Written as DNA, the CDR3 is TGTGCCAGCAGTTACGGACAGGGCACGCCCCAGCATTTT.

The chain carries TRBV5-8 and TRBJ2-3; 7 nucleotides agree with TRBD1. The length of the CDR3 is 15 residues. V was pared by 4 bases and J by 4 bases, with 9 bases of the junction left unmatched. CDR1 and CDR2 (germline): SGHTS, YDEGEE. CDR3 sequence (DNA): TGTGCCAGCAGCAAAGACAGGGTGGGGGCAGATACGCAGTATTTT. Amino acids: CASSKDRVGADTQYF.

The chain couples TRBV7-8 to TRBJ1-5, with D possibly matching TRBD1 (6 bases). The CDR3 spans 16 residues. The germline gives CDR1 SGHVS, CDR2 FQNEAQ. The V and J ends lost 5 bases and 1 base respectively, with 15 bases between them. The CDR3 protein is CASSTRTGTSNQPQHF. CDR3 DNA sequence: TGTGCCAGCAGCACTCGTACAGGGACAAGCAATCAGCCCCAGCATTTT. The variable domain in full, completed from reference TRBV7-8 and TRBJ1-5, reads GAGVSQSPRYKVAKRGQDVALRCDPISGHVSLFWYQQALGQGPEFLTYFQNEAQLDKSGLPSDRFFAERPEGSVSTLKIQRTQQEDSAVYLCASSTRTGTSNQPQHFGDGTRLSIL.

V gene TRBV19 combines with J gene TRBJ1-5; D possibly corresponds to TRBD1 (5 bases). V lost 6 bases and J 4 bases, leaving 13 bases between the germline ends. The CDR3 runs 14 residues. Per the germline V gene, CDR1 is LNHDA and CDR2 is SQIVND (reference sequence). CDR3 residues: CASSSGGENQPQHF. CDR3 nucleotides: TGTGCCAGTAGCTCGGGAGGGGAGAATCAGCCCCAGCATTTT.

The chain links TRBV19 to TRBJ1-6; no firm D call. Trimming shortened V by 0 bases and J by 8 bases, and 5 bases separated the two germline ends. The V gene's germline CDR1 is LNHDA and CDR2 SQIVND (reference sequence). CDR3 size: 13 residues. CDR3 protein: CASSIDPDSPLHF. The CDR3 DNA is TGTGCCAGTAGTATAGATCCGGATTCACCCCTCCACTTT.

This rearrangement joins TRBV28 to TRBJ1-1, with a possible D match to TRBD1 (6 bases). Trimming stripped 0 bases from V and 7 bases from J, with 12 bases between. This CDR3 spans 14 amino acids. Germline CDR1 reads MDHEN; CDR2 reads SYDVKM. The CDR3 reads CASSLWQGPLEAFF. The CDR3, as DNA: TGTGCCAGCAGTTTATGGCAGGGGCCGCTTGAAGCTTTCTTT. The complete variable domain, with remaining parts taken from reference TRBV28 and TRBJ1-1, reads DVKVTQSSRYLVKRTGEKVFLECVQDMDHENMFWYRQDPGLGLRLIYFSYDVKMKEKGDIPEGYSVSREKKERFSLILESASTNQTSMYLCASSLWQGPLEAFFGQGTRLTVV.

The chain employs TRBV30 and TRBJ2-5, with TRBD2 as a possible D gene (7 bases). The germline V and J ends were trimmed by 0 bases and 6 bases, with 17 bases remaining between them. This CDR3 is built from 15 residues. Germline lookup yields CDR1 GTSNPN and CDR2 SVGIG (reference sequence). Written as DNA, the CDR3 is TGTGCCTGGAGTGTACGAGGGGGGGCCCGTAAGACCCAGTACTTC. Translated, it gives CAWSVRGGARKTQYF. Combining the CDR3 with reference TRBV30 and TRBJ2-5 gives the whole variable domain SQTIHQWPATLVQPVGSPLSLECTVEGTSNPNLYWYRQAAGRGLQLLFYSVGIGQISSEVPQNLSASRPQDRQFILSSKKLLLSDSGFYLCAWSVRGGARKTQYFGPGTRLLVL.

The chain joins TRBV30 to TRBJ2-1; TRBD1 agrees at 7 bases. Trimming removed 3 bases from V and 3 bases from J; junction bases left unmatched: 14. Germline lookup yields CDR1 GTSNPN and CDR2 SVGIG (reference sequence). The CDR3 runs to 17 residues. CDR3 protein: CAWRRQGVQMGYNEQFF. DNA for the CDR3: TGTGCCTGGAGACGTCAGGGGGTGCAAATGGGCTACAATGAGCAGTTCTTC.